Listed below are T cell receptor beta chains from one sample, sequenced in a study of cytomegalovirus exposure and HLA in healthy donors. Produced via immunoSEQ multiplex PCR; TCRdb's table is partial and in-frame only. The table has roughly 140,000 clones, under 70% seen once. The material sequenced was PBMCs. Receptors originate from a woman under 40 in good health and CMV-seropositive. Both conserved end residues are part of each CDR3. A D gene is named only where the DNA matches it firmly.

D gene | J gene | V gene | CDR3 length | CDR3 protein
- | TRBJ1-6 | TRBV28 | 15 | CASKNLQGLGSPLHF
- | TRBJ1-2 | TRBV6-6 | 15 | CASSYFLDRDYGYTF
TRBD1 | TRBJ2-7 | TRBV5-4 | 14 | CASTPGQGTYEQYF
- | TRBJ1-1 | TRBV19 | 14 | CASTLTGVNTEAFF
- | TRBJ1-2 | TRBV2 | 17 | CASSEPAGRGPGDGYTF
TRBD1 | TRBJ1-5 | TRBV6-6 | 16 | CASRRGTGDSNQPQHF
- | TRBJ2-7 | TRBV9 | 12 | CASSPDLREQYF
TRBD1 | TRBJ2-5 | TRBV28 | 15 | CASSALGDSQETQYF
- | TRBJ2-7 | TRBV10-1 | 14 | CASSESVAKYEQYF
- | TRBJ1-1 | TRBV5-1 | 14 | CASSPQNMNTEAFF